The 4 T cell receptor beta chains reported below all come from one sample, sequenced in a study of blood T cell repertoires in COVID-19. The method was immunoSEQ multiplex PCR; TCRdb's version includes in-frame clones alone and lacks a portion of them. The sample has 150,000 to 200,000 clones; approximately 95% are singletons. The sample taken for sequencing was peripheral blood. These receptors all stem from a woman aged 60-75 years with COVID-19, enrolled during active disease.

The V and J genes are TRBV4-1 and TRBJ1-2, with D unclear. Looked up from germline, CDR1 is MGHRA and CDR2 is YSYEKL. The CDR3 has 14 amino acids. The V and J ends lost 1 base and 2 bases respectively, with 8 bases between them. CDR3 sequence: CASSQGEQNYGYTF. CDR3 nucleotide sequence: TGCGCCAGCAGCCAAGGAGAACAGAACTATGGCTACACCTTC.

This clone was seen a few times. The chain employs TRBV3-1 (or the pseudogene TRBV3-2) and TRBJ1-2; 7 nucleotides align to TRBD1. Trimming took 6 bases from V and 7 from J; bases not matched to a gene: 8. The CDR3 is 13 amino acids. The germline V gene encodes CDR1 LGHDT and CDR2 YNNKEL (reference sequence). The CDR3 DNA sequence: TGTGCCAGCAGACACGGGACAGCGGGTGGCTACACCTTC. Translation gives CASRHGTAGGYTF.

This clone was picked up one time. This chain joins TRBV24-1 and TRBJ1-1, with D perhaps matching TRBD1 (6 bases). Trimming removed 7 bases at V and 0 bases at J, with 8 bases between. This CDR3 is 13 amino acids long. CDR1 is KGHDR, CDR2 SFDVKD, per germline. The CDR3 spells CATRQGLNTEAFF. In nucleotides, the CDR3 is TGTGCCACCAGACAGGGACTGAACACTGAAGCTTTCTTT.

The chain recombines TRBV5-1 with TRBJ1-2; maybe TRBD1 (5 bases). The germline gives CDR1 SGHRS, CDR2 YFSETQ. The CDR3 extends over 15 amino acids. V lost 4 bases and J lost 5, with 18 bases in between. The CDR3 coding sequence is TGCGCCAGCAGCGACGGGCAGGGAAATTATTATGGCTACACCTTC. It is translated as CASSDGQGNYYGYTF.